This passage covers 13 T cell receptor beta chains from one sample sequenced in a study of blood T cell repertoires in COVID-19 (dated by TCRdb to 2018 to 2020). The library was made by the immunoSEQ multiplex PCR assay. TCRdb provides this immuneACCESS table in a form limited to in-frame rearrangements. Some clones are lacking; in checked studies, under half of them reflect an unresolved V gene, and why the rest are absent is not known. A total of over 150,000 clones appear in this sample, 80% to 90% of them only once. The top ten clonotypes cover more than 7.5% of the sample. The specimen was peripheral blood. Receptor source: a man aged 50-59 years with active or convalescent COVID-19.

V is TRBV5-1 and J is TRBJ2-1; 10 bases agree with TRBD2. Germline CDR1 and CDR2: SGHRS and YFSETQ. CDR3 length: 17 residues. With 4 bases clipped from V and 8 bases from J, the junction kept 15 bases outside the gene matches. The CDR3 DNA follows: TGCGCCAGCAGCCTTCAGCTAGCGGGAGTATTAGGTGATGAGCAGTTCTTC. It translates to CASSLQLAGVLGDEQFF.

The CDR3 DNA reads TGTGCCAGCAGCCCCGGGACAGTCCGTTCCTACAATGAGCAGTTCTTC. Its protein is CASSPGTVRSYNEQFF. The J gene is TRBJ2-1, the V gene TRBV7-3, with TRBD1 matching 7 bases. The CDR3 loop spans 16 amino acids. CDR1 and CDR2 (germline): SGHTA, FQGTGA. The ends lost 5 bases at V and 1 base at J; junction bases unmatched: 8.

This chain's CDR3 is CASSEAGTGTSYEQYF. Written as DNA, the CDR3 is TGTGCCAGCAGTGAAGCGGGGACAGGGACCTCCTACGAGCAGTACTTC. The V and J genes are TRBV6-1 and TRBJ2-7; 9 bases match TRBD1. In germline, CDR1 is MNHNS, CDR2 SASEGT. Trimming took 0 bases from V and 0 from J; bases not matched to a gene: 3. CDR3 length: 16 residues.

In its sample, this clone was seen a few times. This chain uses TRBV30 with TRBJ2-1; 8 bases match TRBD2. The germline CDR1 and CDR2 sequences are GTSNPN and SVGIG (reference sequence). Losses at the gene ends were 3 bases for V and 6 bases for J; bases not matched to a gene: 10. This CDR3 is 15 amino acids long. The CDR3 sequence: CAWRPRAGVGNEQFF. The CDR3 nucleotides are TGTGCCTGGAGACCCAGAGCGGGAGTGGGCAATGAGCAGTTCTTC. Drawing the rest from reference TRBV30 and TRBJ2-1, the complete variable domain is SQTIHQWPATLVQPVGSPLSLECTVEGTSNPNLYWYRQAAGRGLQLLFYSVGIGQISSEVPQNLSASRPQDRQFILSSKKLLLSDSGFYLCAWRPRAGVGNEQFFGPGTRLTVL.

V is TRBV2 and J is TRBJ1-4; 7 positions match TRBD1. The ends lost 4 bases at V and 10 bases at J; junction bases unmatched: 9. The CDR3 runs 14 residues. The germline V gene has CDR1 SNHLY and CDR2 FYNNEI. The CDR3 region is CASSGGTVTGKLFF. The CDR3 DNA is TGTGCCAGCAGTGGCGGGACAGTGACCGGAAAACTGTTTTTT.

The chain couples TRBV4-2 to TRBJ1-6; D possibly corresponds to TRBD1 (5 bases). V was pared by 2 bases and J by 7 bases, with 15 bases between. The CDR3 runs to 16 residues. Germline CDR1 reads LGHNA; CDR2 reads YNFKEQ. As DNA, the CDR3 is TGTGCCAGCAGCCAATCGAGGGGCGGGAAAAATTCACCCCTCCACTTT. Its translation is CASSQSRGGKNSPLHF.

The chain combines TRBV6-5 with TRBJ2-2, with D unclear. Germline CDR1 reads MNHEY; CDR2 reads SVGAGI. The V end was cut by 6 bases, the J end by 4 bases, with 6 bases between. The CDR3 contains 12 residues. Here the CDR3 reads CASRATTGELFF. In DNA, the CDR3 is TGTGCCAGCAGAGCTACCACCGGGGAGCTGTTTTTT.

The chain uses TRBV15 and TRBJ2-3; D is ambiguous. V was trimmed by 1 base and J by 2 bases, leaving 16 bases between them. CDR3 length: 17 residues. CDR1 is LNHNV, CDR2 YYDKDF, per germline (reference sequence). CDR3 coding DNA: TGTGCCACCAGCAGAGTTTTTTTCGGCGGCTACACAGATACGCAGTATTTT. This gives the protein CATSRVFFGGYTDTQYF.

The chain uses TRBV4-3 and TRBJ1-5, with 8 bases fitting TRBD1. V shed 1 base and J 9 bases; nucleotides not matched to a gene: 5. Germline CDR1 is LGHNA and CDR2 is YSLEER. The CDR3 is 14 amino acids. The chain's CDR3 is CASSQVTGDGPQHF. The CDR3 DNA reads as TGCGCCAGCAGCCAAGTGACAGGGGACGGGCCCCAGCATTTT.

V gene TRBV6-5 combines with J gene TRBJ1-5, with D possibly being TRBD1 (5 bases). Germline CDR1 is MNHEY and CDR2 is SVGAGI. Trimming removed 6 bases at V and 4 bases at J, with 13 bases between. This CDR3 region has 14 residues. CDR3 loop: CASRDGHWNQPQHF. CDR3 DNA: TGTGCCAGCAGGGACGGACATTGGAATCAGCCCCAGCATTTT.

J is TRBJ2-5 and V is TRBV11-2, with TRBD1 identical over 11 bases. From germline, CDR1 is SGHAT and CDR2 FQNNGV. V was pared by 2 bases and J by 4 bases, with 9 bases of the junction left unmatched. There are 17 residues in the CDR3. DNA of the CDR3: TGTGCCAGCAGCTTATCTCAAGGGACAGGGGGTGTAGAGACCCAGTACTTC. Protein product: CASSLSQGTGGVETQYF. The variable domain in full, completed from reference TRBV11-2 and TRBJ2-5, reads EAGVAQSPRYKIIEKRQSVAFWCNPISGHATLYWYQQILGQGPKLLIQFQNNGVVDDSQLPKDRFSAERLKGVDSTLKIQPAKLEDSAVYLCASSLSQGTGGVETQYFGPGTRLLVL.

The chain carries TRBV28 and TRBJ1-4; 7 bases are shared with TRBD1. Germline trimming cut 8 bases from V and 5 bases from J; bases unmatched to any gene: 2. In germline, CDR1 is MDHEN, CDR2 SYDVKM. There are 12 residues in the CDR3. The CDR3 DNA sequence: TGTGCCAGCGGGGACAGCAATGAAAAACTGTTTTTT. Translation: CASGDSNEKLFF.

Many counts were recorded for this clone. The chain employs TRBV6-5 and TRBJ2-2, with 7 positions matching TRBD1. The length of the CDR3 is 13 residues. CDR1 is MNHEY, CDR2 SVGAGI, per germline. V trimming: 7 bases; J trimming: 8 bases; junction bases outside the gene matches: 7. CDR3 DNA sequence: TGTGCCAGCACCAGAGGGGACAGAGGGGAGCTGTTTTTT. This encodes CASTRGDRGELFF.